This entry lists 14 T cell receptor beta chains sequenced from one sample in a study of prognosis after radiotherapy for stage I lung cancer. The study amplified the TCR beta CDR3 region from genomic DNA. This amplification was carried out by two rounds of multiplex PCR. The first PCR round targeted every TRBV and TRBJ gene with specific primers. Each CDR3 protein gets one entry after TCRdb re-called the multiplex PCR reads with MiXCR. Of about 19,000 distinct CDR3 sequences listed, about 50% are singletons. The sample was PBMCs, taken before or after stereotactic body radiation therapy (not recorded which). The receptors derive from a donor over 45 with non-small cell lung cancer.

This clonotype was counted many times. The rearrangement links TRBV9 to TRBJ2-1; 9 nucleotides agree with TRBD2. With V trimmed by 0 bases and J by 7 bases, 5 bases remained unmatched. Germline loops: CDR1 SGDLS, CDR2 YYNGEE. There are 15 residues in the CDR3. CDR3 in DNA: TGTGCCAGCAGCGTAGGGGCGGGAGGGGGAAATGAGCAGTTCTTC. It encodes CASSVGAGGGNEQFF.

The chain is built from TRBV20-1 and TRBJ2-1, with D perhaps TRBD2 (6 bases). CDR3 length: 16 residues. Trimming removed 0 bases at V and 6 bases at J, with 18 bases between. Germline-derived CDR1 and CDR2 are DFQATT and SNEGSKA (reference sequence). As DNA, the CDR3 is TGCAGTGCTAGAGATGGGGCTAGCGTGATTATCAATGAGCAGTTCTTC. Its protein product is CSARDGASVIINEQFF.

Points on this clonotype: A far bigger clonotype differs at one base, so this is likely a read error. The chain recombines TRBV6-9 with TRBJ1-4, with D perhaps TRBD1 (6 bases). The V end lost 3 bases, the J end lost 0 bases, and 23 bases lay between the germline ends. CDR1 MNHGY and CDR2 SVAAGI come from the germline V gene. The CDR3 runs 20 residues. The DNA of the CDR3 is TGTGCCAGCAGTTACTCCTCATCGGGGGGCGAGAGGGCAACTAATGAAAAACTGTTTTTT. Protein sequence: CASSYSSSGGERATNEKLFF.

This clonotype was observed at least ten times. The gene calls are TRBV18 and TRBJ1-5; 7 bases agree with TRBD1. This CDR3 has 15 residues. CDR1 is KGHSH and CDR2 is LQKENI in the germline V gene. J was trimmed by 7 bases and V by 6 bases; bases with no gene match: 12. DNA of the CDR3: TGTGCCAGCTCGCCGACAGGGAATGGTGTCCAGCCCCAGCATTTT. Translated, it gives CASSPTGNGVQPQHF. The full variable domain, completed using reference TRBV18 and TRBJ1-5, is NAGVMQNPRHLVRRRGQEARLRCSPMKGHSHVYWYRQLPEEGLKFMVYLQKENIIDESGMPKERFSAEFPKEGPSILRIQQVVRGDSAAYFCASSPTGNGVQPQHFGDGTRLSIL.

The chain is built from TRBV7-3 and TRBJ2-5, with unresolved D. V dropped 5 bases and J dropped 5 bases, with 12 bases sitting between them. There are 13 residues in the CDR3. Germline-derived CDR1 and CDR2 are SGHTA and FQGTGA. DNA of the CDR3: TGTGCCAGCAGCCTCGGGTATCGTGAGACCCAGTACTTC. This gives the protein CASSLGYRETQYF.

This clonotype occurred many times. The genes are TRBV6-1 and TRBJ2-2, with D hard to call. The CDR3 is 14 residues long. The germline CDR1 and CDR2 sequences are MNHNS and SASEGT. Trimming removed 7 bases from V and 1 base from J, with 10 bases in between. As DNA, the CDR3 is TGTGCCAGCATCTTAGCAGTGAACACCGGGGAGCTGTTTTTT. Translating it yields CASILAVNTGELFF.

As regards this clonotype: This sequence is one base from a far larger clone and is likely a read error. The J gene is TRBJ2-3, the V gene TRBV27, with a weak D call TRBD2 (5 bases). There are 14 residues in the CDR3. Germline V gene data show CDR1 as MNHEY and CDR2 as SMNVEV (reference sequence). V dropped 9 bases and J dropped 5 bases, with 18 bases sitting between them. CDR3 region: CARRPLKEGDTQYF. The CDR3, as DNA: TGTGCCAGAAGACCCTTAAAAGAGGGAGATACGCAGTATTTT.

Relative to its sample, this clonotype is medium-sized. The chain carries TRBV2 and TRBJ2-7, with 13 bases aligning to TRBD2. The CDR3 is made up of 15 amino acids. With V trimmed by 7 bases and J by 6 bases, 9 bases remained unmatched. Germline V CDR1 and CDR2: SNHLY, FYNNEI. CDR3 protein: CASKDTSGRAGEQYF. The CDR3 coding sequence is TGTGCCAGCAAAGATACTAGCGGGAGGGCCGGCGAGCAGTACTTC.

This chain links TRBV6-4 with TRBJ1-2; D gene uncertain. The CDR3 contains 14 residues. V dropped 5 bases and J dropped 9 bases, with 19 bases sitting between them. Germline-derived CDR1 and CDR2 are MRHNA and SNTAGT. CDR3 loop: CASSYPASGGCYTF. CDR3 in DNA: TGTGCCAGCAGTTACCCGGCGTCAGGAGGTTGCTACACCTTC.

This clonotype qualifies as medium-sized. This rearrangement joins TRBV28 to TRBJ1-2; unclear D gene. Germline values: CDR1 MDHEN, CDR2 SYDVKM. The CDR3 has 13 amino acids. With 2 bases removed from V and 14 bases from J, the gap between germline ends came to 18 bases. The DNA for the CDR3 is TGTGCCAGCAGTTTACGGCAGGCCCCCTCGGTAACCTTC. It is translated as CASSLRQAPSVTF.

This clonotype was seen at least ten times. A much larger clone is a single base away; this may be a read error. The J gene is TRBJ2-5, the V gene TRBV28; perhaps TRBD2 as D (6 bases). Germline CDR1 reads MDHEN; CDR2 reads SYDVKM. This CDR3 is 15 amino acids long. V lost 6 bases, J lost 5 bases, and 19 bases lay in between. DNA for the CDR3: TGTGCCAGCAGCCCGCACGGGGGTGGTGAGGAGACCCAGTACTTC. Its translation is CASSPHGGGEETQYF.

Ten or more counts support this clonotype. The chain links TRBV29-1 to TRBJ1-2, with D perhaps matching TRBD1 (5 bases). Germline CDR1 reads SQVTM; CDR2 reads ANQGSEA. The CDR3 is 14 amino acids. Trimming took 6 bases from V and 4 from J, leaving 18 bases between them. CDR3 sequence reads: CSVDQETATYGYTF. In DNA, the CDR3 is TGCAGCGTCGACCAAGAGACAGCCACCTATGGCTACACCTTC.

At least ten counts were recorded for this clonotype. This chain links TRBV28 with TRBJ2-7; tentative D call: TRBD1 (5 bases). CDR1 and CDR2 from the germline V gene are MDHEN and SYDVKM. Deletions cut 0 bases from V and 2 bases from J, with 14 bases between. The CDR3 extends over 16 amino acids. CDR3: CASSLWRQGSAYEQYF. In DNA form, the CDR3 reads TGTGCCAGCAGTTTATGGAGGCAGGGATCGGCCTACGAGCAGTACTTC.

This clonotype was counted many times. The V and J genes are TRBV20-1 and TRBJ2-2, with D perhaps matching TRBD2 (6 bases). The CDR3 extends over 16 amino acids. Germline V CDR1 and CDR2: DFQATT, SNEGSKA (reference sequence). V was trimmed by 6 bases and J by 1 base, leaving 18 bases between them. CDR3 nucleotide sequence: TGCAGTGCGCCGCGGGACGGGGGACTGAACACCGGGGAGCTGTTTTTT. Translating it yields CSAPRDGGLNTGELFF.